This T cell receptor (beta chain) was retrieved from a study of cytotoxic CD8 clonotypes in ibrutinib-treated CLL. Broader study findings: Public clonotypes, an uncommon group, contracted or remained stable on treatment. Clonality climbed at ibrutinib response, then dropped toward baseline at progression. Clonality (at baseline) was higher than in age-matched healthy donors and tracked circulating CD8+ T-cell counts.

Genomic DNA for TCR beta libraries, around 2.1 micrograms, came from cryopreserved PBMCs. With regard to this clone: Its target is unknown.

Profiled with immunoSEQ multiplex PCR; TCRdb holds only in-frame clones, not every one. The sample contains about 140,000 clones, about 72% of which appear only once. V lost 2 bases and J lost 0, with 15 bases in between. CDR3 length equals 17 residues. In germline, CDR1 is SEHNR, CDR2 FQNEAQ (reference sequence). This clonotype originated in a human donor with chronic lymphocytic leukemia. The chain carries TRBV7-9 and TRBJ2-3; D might be TRBD2 (6 bases). The sequencing here drew on PBMCs, taken after 12 months of ibrutinib treatment. The CDR3 loop reads CASSLSGASGSTDTQYF. CDR3 nucleotides: TGTGCCAGCAGCTTAAGTGGGGCCAGCGGGAGCACAGATACGCAGTATTTT.